This T cell receptor beta chain was sequenced in a study of identical twins. With respect to this clonotype: Its specificity is not known.

Addition of a universal primer site occurred through template switching, and cDNA carried unique molecular identifiers. TCRdb analysed the 5' RACE reads with MiXCR anew, one entry per CDR3 protein. The table records around 1.7 million distinct CDR3 sequences, roughly 35% of them present only once. Looked up from germline, CDR1 is LGHNA and CDR2 is YNFKEQ. The CDR3 covers 15 residues. J gave up 1 base and V 0 bases, and 2 bases lay outside the gene matches. Broader study findings: Beta out-of-frame sequences displayed a weaker excess of sharing between twins. Conclusions rested on cross-sectional statistics rather than following the same donors. With monozygotic twins, out-of-frame TCR alpha sharing exceeded what models estimated.

Material for sequencing was cord blood. This receptor was obtained from a newborn girl in good health. The chain uses TRBV4-2 and TRBJ1-2; 7 bases are shared with TRBD1. DNA for the CDR3: TGTGCCAGCAGCCAAGAACAGGGGAATAACTATGGCTACACCTTC. The encoded protein is CASSQEQGNNYGYTF.